This T cell receptor beta chain was retrieved from a study of shared clonotypes between healthy human individuals. Study-wide results and caveats: At large depth, rarefaction still showed sorted-subset sequencing to be incomplete.

As to this clone: Its antigen is still unknown.

Germline-derived CDR1 and CDR2 are SGHRS and YFSETQ. This CDR3 region has 14 residues. The V and J ends lost 3 bases and 7 bases, in that order; junction bases with no gene match: 5. Assay: immunoSEQ multiplex PCR; the TCRdb copy retains only in-frame clones and omits some. This sample has roughly 2,300,000 clones, with roughly 92% found just once. Sequenced: naive CD4+ T cells from PBMCs. Subset described: CD45RA+ positively selected. This chain links TRBV5-1 with TRBJ2-2; TRBD2 agrees at 8 bases. The source of this sequence is a man aged 18-30 years in good health. Some clones in this sample may be carry-over from other donors' samples. The CDR3 here is CASSSGTSYGELFF. In DNA, the CDR3 is TGCGCCAGCAGCTCCGGGACTAGTTACGGGGAGCTGTTTTTT.